A selection of T cell receptor beta chains follows, all from one sample in a study of cytomegalovirus exposure and HLA in healthy donors. Measured with immunoSEQ multiplex PCR; TCRdb has only the in-frame clones, and not every one. The table lists 180,000 or so clones, over 75% of them singletons. The sample consisted of PBMCs. All receptors derive from a man aged 45-60 years in good health and CMV-seropositive. Each CDR3 is given with its conserved first and last residue. A D gene is named only where the DNA matches it firmly. Not all rows give a size; the values are once, few, many and, for expanded clones, a class.

clone size: .
V gene: TRBV2
CDR3 length: 18
D gene: TRBD1
J gene: TRBJ1-5
CDR3 protein: CASSEPPDRGRFFQPQHF
CDR3 DNA: TGTGCCAGCAGTGAACCTCCGGACAGGGGGCGATTTTTTCAGCCCCAGCATTTT

clone size: .
V gene: TRBV5-6
CDR3 length: 13
D gene: .
J gene: TRBJ2-5
CDR3 protein: CASSPGRQETQYF
CDR3 DNA: TGTGCCAGCAGCCCAGGGAGGCAAGAGACCCAGTACTTC

clone size: .
V gene: TRBV15
CDR3 length: 13
D gene: TRBD2
J gene: TRBJ2-1
CDR3 protein: CATSRDLAGEQFF
CDR3 DNA: TGTGCCACCAGCAGAGATCTAGCGGGGGAGCAGTTCTTC

clone size: once
V gene: TRBV6-6
CDR3 length: 15
D gene: TRBD1
J gene: TRBJ1-6
CDR3 protein: CASSGTAILSSPLHF
CDR3 DNA: TGTGCCAGCAGTGGGACAGCCATATTGAGTTCACCCCTCCACTTT

clone size: .
V gene: TRBV5-1
CDR3 length: 13
D gene: .
J gene: TRBJ2-7
CDR3 protein: CASSRGSSYEQYF
CDR3 DNA: TGCGCCAGCAGCAGGGGGAGCTCCTACGAGCAGTACTTC

clone size: .
V gene: TRBV6-1
CDR3 length: 13
D gene: .
J gene: TRBJ1-5
CDR3 protein: CASTLGGNQPQHF
CDR3 DNA: TGTGCCAGCACCCTTGGGGGGAATCAGCCCCAGCATTTT

clone size: .
V gene: TRBV5-1
CDR3 length: 15
D gene: TRBD1
J gene: TRBJ1-3
CDR3 protein: CASSPPTGGGNTIYF
CDR3 DNA: TGCGCCAGCAGCCCACCGACAGGGGGTGGAAACACCATATATTTT

clone size: .
V gene: TRBV5-4
CDR3 length: 17
D gene: TRBD2
J gene: TRBJ2-5
CDR3 protein: CASSLYPRGELEETQYF
CDR3 DNA: TGTGCCAGCAGCTTGTATCCGCGGGGGGAGTTAGAAGAGACCCAGTACTTC

clone size: .
V gene: TRBV5-1
CDR3 length: 13
D gene: TRBD1
J gene: TRBJ1-4
CDR3 protein: CASSGTDGEKLFF
CDR3 DNA: TGCGCCAGCAGCGGGACAGACGGTGAAAAACTGTTTTTT

clone size: many
V gene: TRBV10-3
CDR3 length: 13
D gene: .
J gene: TRBJ1-1
CDR3 protein: CAISESGPTEAFF
CDR3 DNA: TGTGCCATCAGTGAGTCGGGGCCCACTGAAGCTTTCTTT

clone size: .
V gene: TRBV19
CDR3 length: 13
D gene: TRBD2
J gene: TRBJ2-7
CDR3 protein: CASSMGTRTEQYF
CDR3 DNA: TGTGCCAGTAGTATGGGGACTAGGACCGAGCAGTACTTC

clone size: .
V gene: TRBV28
CDR3 length: 14
D gene: TRBD1
J gene: TRBJ1-2
CDR3 protein: CASSLRQGFYGYTF
CDR3 DNA: TGTGCCAGCAGTCTTCGACAGGGATTCTATGGCTACACCTTC

clone size: .
V gene: TRBV7-6
CDR3 length: 17
D gene: .
J gene: TRBJ1-3
CDR3 protein: CASSRRYQGYEGNTIYF
CDR3 DNA: TGTGCCAGCAGCCGAAGGTACCAGGGTTACGAGGGAAACACCATATATTTT

clone size: .
V gene: TRBV7-9
CDR3 length: 15
D gene: TRBD1
J gene: TRBJ1-1
CDR3 protein: CASSPLQGENTEAFF
CDR3 DNA: TGTGCCAGCAGTCCCCTACAGGGGGAAAACACTGAAGCTTTCTTT

clone size: once
V gene: TRBV18
CDR3 length: 15
D gene: .
J gene: TRBJ1-6
CDR3 protein: CASSPTPTGDSPLHF
CDR3 DNA: TGTGCCAGCTCACCCACCCCCACAGGCGATTCACCCCTCCACTTT

clone size: .
V gene: TRBV5-1
CDR3 length: 16
D gene: TRBD2
J gene: TRBJ2-2
CDR3 protein: CASSHQTSGGAGELFF
CDR3 DNA: TGCGCCAGCAGCCACCAGACTAGCGGGGGGGCCGGGGAGCTGTTTTTT

clone size: .
V gene: TRBV7-8
CDR3 length: 10
D gene: .
J gene: TRBJ1-1
CDR3 protein: CASSLGGAFF
CDR3 DNA: TGTGCCAGCAGCTTAGGAGGTGCTTTCTTT

clone size: .
V gene: TRBV11-2
CDR3 length: 14
D gene: .
J gene: TRBJ1-3
CDR3 protein: CASSLGNRLDTIYF
CDR3 DNA: TGTGCCAGCAGCTTAGGGAACAGGTTGGACACCATATATTTT

clone size: .
V gene: TRBV4-1
CDR3 length: 18
D gene: .
J gene: TRBJ1-1
CDR3 protein: CASSQEVLGLYMNTEAFF
CDR3 DNA: TGCGCCAGCAGCCAAGAAGTACTGGGACTGTACATGAACACTGAAGCTTTCTTT

clone size: .
V gene: TRBV5-1
CDR3 length: 15
D gene: .
J gene: TRBJ2-2
CDR3 protein: CASSFLEGKSGELFF
CDR3 DNA: TGCGCCAGCAGCTTTTTGGAGGGGAAGTCCGGGGAGCTGTTTTTT

clone size: .
V gene: TRBV27
CDR3 length: 17
D gene: TRBD1
J gene: TRBJ1-2
CDR3 protein: CASSLERPGQGSYGYTF
CDR3 DNA: TGTGCCAGCAGTTTAGAGAGGCCGGGACAGGGGTCCTATGGCTACACCTTC

clone size: .
V gene: TRBV5-8
CDR3 length: 14
D gene: .
J gene: TRBJ1-1
CDR3 protein: CASVLGFLGTEAFF
CDR3 DNA: TGTGCCAGCGTACTAGGGTTCCTTGGCACTGAAGCTTTCTTT

clone size: once
V gene: TRBV15
CDR3 length: 16
D gene: TRBD1
J gene: TRBJ1-4
CDR3 protein: CATSRQPGQGSEKLFF
CDR3 DNA: TGTGCCACCAGCAGACAGCCGGGACAGGGTAGCGAAAAACTGTTTTTT

clone size: .
V gene: TRBV7-3
CDR3 length: 13
D gene: .
J gene: TRBJ2-7
CDR3 protein: CASSLGRVDEQYF
CDR3 DNA: TGTGCCAGCAGCTTAGGTCGGGTCGACGAGCAGTACTTC

clone size: .
V gene: TRBV4-2
CDR3 length: 14
D gene: .
J gene: TRBJ2-3
CDR3 protein: CASSQDMGRDTQYF
CDR3 DNA: TGTGCCAGCAGCCAAGACATGGGCAGAGATACGCAGTATTTT

clone size: .
V gene: TRBV4-1
CDR3 length: 15
D gene: .
J gene: TRBJ2-3
CDR3 protein: CASSQVGGSTDTQYF
CDR3 DNA: TGCGCCAGCAGCCAAGTTGGGGGGAGCACAGATACGCAGTATTTT

clone size: .
V gene: TRBV28
CDR3 length: 15
D gene: TRBD1
J gene: TRBJ1-5
CDR3 protein: CASSYGTVSNQPQHF
CDR3 DNA: TGTGCCAGCAGTTACGGGACAGTTAGCAATCAGCCCCAGCATTTT

clone size: .
V gene: TRBV11-3
CDR3 length: 14
D gene: .
J gene: TRBJ1-3
CDR3 protein: CASSYGQSGNTIYF
CDR3 DNA: TGTGCCAGCAGCTACGGACAATCTGGAAACACCATATATTTT

clone size: .
V gene: TRBV28
CDR3 length: 13
D gene: .
J gene: TRBJ2-2
CDR3 protein: CALSVGESGELFF
CDR3 DNA: TGTGCACTTAGCGTCGGGGAGAGCGGGGAGCTGTTTTTT

clone size: .
V gene: TRBV6-1
CDR3 length: 13
D gene: .
J gene: TRBJ2-5
CDR3 protein: CASKRTEQETQYF
CDR3 DNA: TGTGCCAGCAAGAGGACAGAACAAGAGACCCAGTACTTC

clone size: .
V gene: TRBV5-6
CDR3 length: 19
D gene: TRBD1
J gene: TRBJ2-6
CDR3 protein: CASSLRPGQGYSGANVLTF
CDR3 DNA: TGTGCCAGCAGCTTGAGACCGGGACAGGGGTACTCTGGGGCCAACGTCCTGACTTTC

clone size: once
V gene: TRBV18
CDR3 length: 15
D gene: TRBD1
J gene: TRBJ1-2
CDR3 protein: CASSPGTGLRGGYTF
CDR3 DNA: TGTGCCAGCTCTCCCGGGACAGGCCTTAGGGGAGGCTACACCTTC

clone size: .
V gene: TRBV5-1
CDR3 length: 14
D gene: TRBD2
J gene: TRBJ2-5
CDR3 protein: CASSLGGGRETQYF
CDR3 DNA: TGCGCCAGCAGCTTGGGCGGGGGTAGAGAGACCCAGTACTTC

clone size: .
V gene: TRBV7-9
CDR3 length: 15
D gene: .
J gene: TRBJ2-7
CDR3 protein: CASSSPGQISYEQYF
CDR3 DNA: TGTGCCAGCAGTTCGCCGGGACAAATTTCCTACGAGCAGTACTTC

clone size: .
V gene: TRBV9
CDR3 length: 17
D gene: TRBD1
J gene: TRBJ2-2
CDR3 protein: CASSASRDRVNTGELFF
CDR3 DNA: TGTGCCAGCAGCGCTTCCCGGGACAGGGTGAACACCGGGGAGCTGTTTTTT

clone size: .
V gene: TRBV5-1
CDR3 length: 15
D gene: .
J gene: TRBJ1-5
CDR3 protein: CASSPGEGRNQPQHF
CDR3 DNA: TGCGCCAGCAGCCCGGGGGAGGGGCGCAATCAGCCCCAGCATTTT

clone size: .
V gene: TRBV28
CDR3 length: 17
D gene: .
J gene: TRBJ1-2
CDR3 protein: CASKRQLGQTLGYGYTF
CDR3 DNA: TGTGCCAGCAAAAGACAGTTGGGGCAGACCCTCGGCTATGGCTACACCTTC

clone size: few
V gene: TRBV9
CDR3 length: 14
D gene: .
J gene: TRBJ1-1
CDR3 protein: CASSPTGSSNEAFF
CDR3 DNA: TGTGCCAGCAGCCCAACAGGGTCCTCGAATGAAGCTTTCTTT

clone size: once
V gene: TRBV6-5
CDR3 length: 12
D gene: .
J gene: TRBJ1-4
CDR3 protein: CASSRLKEKLFF
CDR3 DNA: TGTGCCAGCAGCAGACTGAAAGAAAAACTGTTTTTT

clone size: once
V gene: TRBV4-3
CDR3 length: 19
D gene: .
J gene: TRBJ2-3
CDR3 protein: CASSQDRRLTGVITDTQYF
CDR3 DNA: TGCGCCAGCAGCCAAGATCGGAGGCTGACAGGAGTTATCACAGATACGCAGTATTTT

clone size: .
V gene: TRBV7-2
CDR3 length: 15
D gene: TRBD1
J gene: TRBJ1-5
CDR3 protein: CASSLSGGVGQPQHF
CDR3 DNA: TGTGCCAGCAGCTTATCAGGGGGAGTGGGTCAGCCCCAGCATTTT

clone size: .
V gene: TRBV30
CDR3 length: 17
D gene: TRBD1
J gene: TRBJ1-5
CDR3 protein: CAWSVDRGGLVNQPQHF
CDR3 DNA: TGTGCCTGGAGTGTAGACAGGGGAGGGTTGGTCAATCAGCCCCAGCATTTT